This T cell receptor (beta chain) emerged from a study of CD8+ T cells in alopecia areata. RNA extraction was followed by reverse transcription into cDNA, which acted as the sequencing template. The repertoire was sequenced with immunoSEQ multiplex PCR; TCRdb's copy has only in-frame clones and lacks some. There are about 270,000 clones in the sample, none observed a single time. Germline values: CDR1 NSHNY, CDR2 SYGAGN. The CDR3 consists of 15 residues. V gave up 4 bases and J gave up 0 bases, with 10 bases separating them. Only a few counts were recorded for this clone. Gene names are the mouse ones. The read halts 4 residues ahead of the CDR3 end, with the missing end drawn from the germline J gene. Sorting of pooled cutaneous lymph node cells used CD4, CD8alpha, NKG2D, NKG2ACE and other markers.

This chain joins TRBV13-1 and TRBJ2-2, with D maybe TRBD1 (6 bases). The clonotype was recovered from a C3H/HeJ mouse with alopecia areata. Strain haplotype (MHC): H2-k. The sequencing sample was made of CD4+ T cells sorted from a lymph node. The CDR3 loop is CASSRQASNTGQLYF. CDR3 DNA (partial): TGTGCCAGCAGTCGACAGGCTTCAAACACCGGG.